The clone carrying this T cell receptor (beta chain) was observed a few times. The data stem from a study of glioma-infiltrating T cells after dendritic cell vaccination. Generated by immunoSEQ multiplex PCR, the TCRdb table keeps only in-frame clones and is missing some. Of 80,000 to 100,000 clones in the sample, roughly three quarters were seen once. This TCR came from a human donor with glioblastoma. The sample was blood, taken before dendritic cell vaccination.

This CDR3 is CASSLWTGTEAFF. CDR3 DNA sequence: TGTGCCAGCAGCTTATGGACGGGGACTGAAGCTTTCTTT. The genes are TRBV7-3 and TRBJ1-1; no definite D call. V dropped 2 bases and J dropped 5 bases, with 9 bases sitting between them. This CDR3 spans 13 amino acids. CDR1 SGHTA and CDR2 FQGTGA come from the germline V gene.